This T cell receptor beta chain stems from a study of response to subunit inactivated influenza vaccine. This clonotype was picked up many times. Its antigen is still unknown. V was clipped by 1 base and J by 11 bases; unmatched bases: 4. The CDR3 length is 11 residues. Germline V lookup: CDR1 GTSNPN, CDR2 SVGIG (reference sequence). TCRdb re-called the RT-PCR reads with MiXCR, one entry per CDR3 protein. The table records approximately 730,000 distinct CDR3 sequences, approximately 13% of them present only once. Regarding the study as a whole: The authors proposed limited new T cell recruitment per seasonal influenza vaccination.

Here the sequenced sample was PBMCs from blood, taken 14 days before vaccination. This chain connects TRBV30 to TRBJ2-5, with 7 bases fitting TRBD2. The sequence derives from a man aged 50-60 years who received an inactivated influenza vaccine. The CDR3 nucleotides are TGTGCCTGGAGTGCCGGGACTAATCAGTACTTC. Residues: CAWSAGTNQYF.